This T cell receptor beta chain is drawn from a study of control samples from healthy donors and cancer patients. Only in-frame clones appear in the TCRdb table, and some are missing; sequencing was by immunoSEQ multiplex PCR. The data contain 84,000 or so clones, 91% of them singletons. Sequencing was done on a sample of blood. The source is a man aged 50-59 years in good health.

The chain's CDR3 is CASSLAGGPEQFF. Here the CDR3 DNA reads TGTGCCAGCAGCTTAGCGGGAGGCCCTGAGCAGTTCTTC. The chain links TRBV7-2 to TRBJ2-1, with D possibly TRBD2 on 6 matching bases. The V end was cut by 0 bases, the J end by 9 bases, with 9 bases between. Per germline, CDR1 SGHTA and CDR2 FQGNSA. The CDR3 length is 13 residues. The full variable domain, with the rest looked up from reference TRBV7-2 and TRBJ2-1, is GAGVSQSPSNKVTEKGKDVELRCDPISGHTALYWYRQSLGQGLEFLIYFQGNSAPDKSGLPSDRFSAERTGGSVSTLTIQRTQQEDSAVYLCASSLAGGPEQFFGPGTRLTVL.